The 18 T cell receptor beta chains presented below share a single source sample, sequenced in a study of neurological immune-mediated disorders. Each CDR3 protein is one row after TCRdb ran MiXCR on the 5' RACE reads. The table records about 120,000 distinct CDR3 sequences, about 3.4% of them present only once. Sequencing used PBMCs. The source of these receptors is a woman aged 25 to 39 with multiple sclerosis.

The table lists this clonotype with many counts. This chain uses TRBV3-1 with TRBJ1-1; tentative D call: TRBD1 (6 bases). The germline V and J ends were trimmed by 4 bases and 0 bases, with 12 bases remaining between them. CDR1 and CDR2 (germline): LGHDT, YNNKEL (reference sequence). The CDR3 runs to 15 residues. The CDR3 DNA reads as TGTGCCAGCAGCCCCGTAGGACAGTTGAACACTGAAGCTTTCTTT. Its translation is CASSPVGQLNTEAFF.

This clonotype was observed at least ten times. The gene calls are TRBV12-3 or TRBV12-4 and TRBJ2-5, with 10 bases matching TRBD2. This CDR3 is 15 amino acids long. V was pared by 7 bases and J by 5 bases, with 10 bases of the junction left unmatched. Here the CDR3 DNA reads TGTGCCAGCAAACAGCGGGAGGGATGGAGGGAGACCCAGTACTTC. Translated: CASKQREGWRETQYF.

Of note for this clonotype: Just one base apart from a much larger clone, this may be a read error. The chain recombines TRBV20-1 with TRBJ2-3; D ambiguous. This CDR3 spans 13 amino acids. Per germline, CDR1 DFQATT and CDR2 SNEGSKA (reference sequence). The V gene lost 8 bases and the J gene lost 3 bases, with 15 bases spanning the gap. As DNA, the CDR3 is TGCAGTATCATTCGGACGGTTACAGATACGCAGTATTTT. Protein product: CSIIRTVTDTQYF.

This clonotype has a count of ten or more. The rearrangement uses TRBV5-1 and TRBJ1-2; D gene uncertain. The CDR3 has 14 residues. The germline CDR1 and CDR2 sequences are SGHRS and YFSETQ. Between the trimmed V and J ends, which lost 0 bases and 2 bases, there was a span of 8 bases. As DNA, the CDR3 is TGCGCCAGCAGCTTGGCTGGCGAGAACTATGGCTACACCTTC. Amino acid sequence: CASSLAGENYGYTF.

There are many counts of this clonotype. The chain is built from TRBV5-1 and TRBJ2-7; 8 bases are a match to TRBD2. CDR1 and CDR2 from the germline V gene are SGHRS and YFSETQ. The CDR3 has 14 residues. After removal of 0 bases from V and 2 bases from J, the junction contained 1 base not matched to a gene. The CDR3: CASSLELAAYEQYF. CDR3 in DNA: TGCGCCAGCAGCTTGGAACTAGCGGCCTACGAGCAGTACTTC.

There are many counts of this clonotype. V and J are TRBV10-3 and TRBJ2-7; 8 nucleotides agree with TRBD2. In germline, CDR1 is ENHRY, CDR2 SYGVKD. This CDR3 is 15 amino acids long. V trimming: 2 bases; J trimming: 2 bases; junction bases outside the gene matches: 5. The CDR3 region is CAISETLAATYEQYF. In DNA, the CDR3 is TGTGCCATCAGTGAGACACTAGCGGCGACCTACGAGCAGTACTTC.

This clonotype was seen repeatedly, ten times or more. This chain uses TRBV7-9 with TRBJ1-1, with 7 positions matching TRBD1. The CDR3 consists of 14 residues. Germline loops: CDR1 SEHNR, CDR2 FQNEAQ (reference sequence). After removal of 3 bases from V and 5 bases from J, the junction contained 6 bases not matched to a gene. Written as DNA, the CDR3 is TGTGCCAGCAGCTTCCTACTCAGGGGGACTGAAGCTTTCTTT. Residues: CASSFLLRGTEAFF.

This clonotype was found many times. The chain recombines TRBV12-3 or TRBV12-4 with TRBJ2-1, with 11 bases fitting TRBD2. CDR3 length: 17 amino acids. V was clipped by 1 base and J by 1 base; unmatched bases: 3. The CDR3 loop is CASSLGGLAVSYNEQFF. CDR3 nucleotides: TGTGCCAGCAGTTTAGGGGGACTAGCGGTTTCCTACAATGAGCAGTTCTTC.

This clonotype showed up many times. The gene calls are TRBV7-2 and TRBJ1-2; D is uncertain. The CDR3 consists of 14 residues. Germline V lookup: CDR1 SGHTA, CDR2 FQGNSA. V lost 4 bases and J 2 bases, leaving 11 bases between the germline ends. CDR3 sequence: CASSSPLGNYGYTF. The DNA of the CDR3 is TGTGCCAGCAGCTCACCCCTAGGCAACTATGGCTACACCTTC.

Many counts were recorded for this clonotype. The chain carries TRBV4-3 and TRBJ1-2; TRBD1 aligns across 8 bases. This CDR3 contains 16 residues. Germline lookup yields CDR1 LGHNA and CDR2 YSLEER. V lost 4 bases and J lost 4; bases outside the gene matches: 11. This chain's CDR3 is CASSPAGQGLSYGYTF. Written as DNA, the CDR3 is TGCGCCAGCAGCCCAGCCGGACAGGGTTTATCCTATGGCTACACCTTC.

This clonotype was detected ten times or more. This chain links TRBV28 with TRBJ2-7; TRBD1 matches 7 bases. CDR1 and CDR2 from the germline V gene are MDHEN and SYDVKM. This CDR3 is built from 17 residues. V lost 6 bases to trimming and J lost 0 bases; unmatched junction nucleotides: 14. CDR3 bases: TGTGCCAGCAGACCGGACCTCATGACAGGGACCTCCTACGAGCAGTACTTC. Encoded protein: CASRPDLMTGTSYEQYF. Full variable domain (rest looked up from reference TRBV28 and TRBJ2-7): DVKVTQSSRYLVKRTGEKVFLECVQDMDHENMFWYRQDPGLGLRLIYFSYDVKMKEKGDIPEGYSVSREKKERFSLILESASTNQTSMYLCASRPDLMTGTSYEQYFGPGTRLTVT.

This clonotype was found many times. The V call is TRBV7-2, the J call TRBJ1-2, with 8 bases lining up with TRBD1. Germline lookup yields CDR1 SGHTA and CDR2 FQGNSA. Germline trimming cut 5 bases from V and 4 bases from J; bases unmatched to any gene: 3. This CDR3 has 13 amino acids. In nucleotides, the CDR3 is TGTGCCAGCAGCCCGACAGGGGCCTATGGCTACACCTTC. It is translated as CASSPTGAYGYTF.

The rearrangement links TRBV3-1 to TRBJ1-1, with 7 nucleotides matching TRBD1. The ends lost 3 bases at V and 0 bases at J; junction bases unmatched: 1. Germline lookup yields CDR1 LGHDT and CDR2 YNNKEL (reference sequence). The CDR3 runs 14 residues. The CDR3 here is CASSHGTVNTEAFF. CDR3 in DNA: TGTGCCAGCAGCCACGGGACAGTGAACACTGAAGCTTTCTTT.

This clonotype has a count of ten or more. The V and J genes are TRBV19 and TRBJ2-1; TRBD2 agrees at 9 bases. This CDR3 has 15 residues. Germline CDR1 is LNHDA and CDR2 is SQIVND (reference sequence). V gave up 3 bases and J gave up 4 bases; unmatched junction bases: 4. CDR3 amino acids: CASSIVAGEYNEQFF. CDR3 nucleotides: TGTGCCAGTAGTATTGTAGCGGGAGAGTACAATGAGCAGTTCTTC.

This clonotype was counted many times. V usage is TRBV12-3 or TRBV12-4 and J usage is TRBJ1-5, with 8 bases identical to TRBD1. V lost 1 base and J lost 2; bases outside the gene matches: 1. The CDR3 totals 15 residues. CDR3 sequence reads: CASSLDRGGNQPQHF. CDR3 in DNA: TGTGCCAGCAGTTTAGACAGGGGGGGCAATCAGCCCCAGCATTTT.

Only a few counts were recorded for this clonotype. The chain carries TRBV20-1 and TRBJ2-2; 7 nucleotides match TRBD1. The CDR3 length is 18 residues. V lost 0 bases, J lost 2 bases, and 12 bases stayed unmatched. The germline V gene has CDR1 DFQATT and CDR2 SNEGSKA (reference sequence). DNA for the CDR3: TGCAGTGCTAGAGACCCCATGTCAGGGGGTGGTAACACCGGGGAGCTGTTTTTT. Its translation: CSARDPMSGGGNTGELFF.

This clonotype has a count of ten or more. This chain uses TRBV29-1 with TRBJ2-1; D ambiguous. Between the trimmed V and J ends, which lost 6 bases and 4 bases, there was a span of 7 bases. From germline, CDR1 is SQVTM and CDR2 ANQGSEA. The CDR3 contains 11 residues. CDR3 DNA: TGCAGCGTAGGAAGTTACAATGAGCAGTTCTTC. Amino acids: CSVGSYNEQFF.

CDR3 region: CSAPAQTSGTYEQYF. The CDR3 DNA sequence: TGCAGTGCTCCAGCCCAGACTAGCGGGACCTACGAGCAGTACTTC. The chain combines TRBV20-1 with TRBJ2-7; TRBD2 matches 11 bases. With 5 bases clipped from V and 2 bases from J, the junction kept 8 bases outside the gene matches. The germline V gene has CDR1 DFQATT and CDR2 SNEGSKA (reference sequence). The CDR3 contains 15 residues.